The entry below describes one T cell receptor (beta chain). CDR3 length equals 15 residues. The junction had 5 bases not matched to a gene; V was cut back by 1 base and J by 8 bases. In germline, CDR1 is MNHEY, CDR2 SVGEGT. In the source study's methods: It was from reference gene primer amplification that nucleated cell counts were estimated. The table came from immunoSEQ multiplex PCR; TCRdb's copy has only in-frame clones and leaves some out. V and J calls and clone size are copied from that table; D and trimming were computed from the DNA. This table holds 110,000 or so clones, about two thirds found once. The data were taken from a study of blood T cell repertoires in COVID-19. Study-level information: COVID-19 samples from acute and convalescent phases originated in the United States, Italy and Spain. PBMCs, B-cell-depleted T cells, or T cells were the source of the cDNA or gDNA that made up the material.

This sequence joins TRBV6-2 or TRBV6-3 and TRBJ1-6; TRBD1 agrees at 7 bases. This clonotype was sampled from a woman between 40 and 50 years old with acute or convalescent COVID-19. Sequencing was done on a sample of peripheral blood. DNA for the CDR3: TGTGCCAGCAGTTACTGGACAGGCCTTGATTCACCCCTCCACTTT. This sequence encodes CASSYWTGLDSPLHF.